This is a list of T cell receptor beta chains from one sample in a study of technical replicates of blood from several donors. The method was immunoSEQ multiplex PCR; TCRdb's version includes in-frame clones alone and lacks a portion of them. The sample records some 77,000 clones, around nine tenths being singletons. Sequencing was done on a sample of T cells isolated from PBMCs. The receptors were gathered from a human donor in good health. Both conserved end residues are part of each CDR3. A D gene is named only where the DNA matches it firmly. Clone size is stated in some rows and not others, as once, few, many or a class when expanded.

J | size | V | D | CDR3 | DNA
TRBJ2-6 | NA | TRBV29-1 | NA | CSVVGAGANVLTF | TGCAGCGTTGTAGGGGCTGGGGCCAACGTCCTGACTTTC
TRBJ2-1 | NA | TRBV28 | TRBD2 | CASRGLAGSYNEQFF | TGTGCCAGCAGGGGACTAGCAGGGTCTTACAATGAGCAGTTCTTC
TRBJ1-1 | few | TRBV10-3 | NA | CAIESGETEAFF | TGTGCCATCGAATCCGGGGAAACTGAAGCTTTCTTT
TRBJ2-7 | NA | TRBV9 | TRBD2 | CASSVGSGSYEQYF | TGTGCCAGCAGCGTAGGTAGCGGGTCCTACGAGCAGTACTTC
TRBJ1-5 | NA | TRBV6-1 | NA | CASTREGPQHF | TGTGCCAGCACCAGAGAGGGGCCCCAGCATTTT
TRBJ2-7 | NA | TRBV2 | NA | CASSAGGGTPSYEQYF | TGTGCCAGCAGTGCCGGGGGAGGAACCCCCTCCTACGAGCAGTACTTC
TRBJ2-2 | NA | TRBV19 | NA | CASSGTGGELFF | TGTGCCAGTAGTGGAACAGGGGGGGAGCTGTTTTTT
TRBJ2-7 | NA | TRBV4-1 | TRBD2 | CASSHLGTSGRHYEQYF | TGCGCCAGCAGCCATCTCGGGACTAGCGGGAGGCACTACGAGCAGTACTTC
TRBJ2-5 | NA | TRBV10-3 | NA | CAIQGEETQYF | TGTGCCATACAGGGTGAAGAGACCCAGTACTTC
TRBJ2-5 | NA | TRBV30 | NA | CASSPSEGLMETQYF | TGTGCCTCCTCACCCTCGGAGGGCCTGATGGAGACCCAGTACTTC
TRBJ1-1 | NA | TRBV19 | TRBD1 | CASTVNLDRVAEAFF | TGTGCCAGTACTGTGAACTTGGACAGGGTGGCTGAAGCTTTCTTT
TRBJ1-2 | NA | TRBV5-4 | NA | CASSHLGGGKNGYTF | TGTGCCAGCAGCCACTTAGGAGGAGGGAAGAATGGCTACACCTTC
TRBJ1-2 | NA | TRBV28 | TRBD1 | CASSSSTGGPVYGYTF | TGTGCCAGCAGTTCCTCAACAGGGGGCCCGGTCTATGGCTACACCTTC
TRBJ1-1 | NA | TRBV11-2 | TRBD1 | CASSSTGGATVHTEAFF | TGTGCCAGCAGCTCTACAGGGGGGGCCACAGTTCACACTGAAGCTTTCTTT
TRBJ2-2 | once | TRBV6-1 | TRBD1 | CASSERGQPNAGELFF | TGTGCCAGCAGTGAACGGGGACAGCCGAACGCCGGGGAGCTGTTTTTT
TRBJ1-2 | NA | TRBV9 | TRBD1 | CASSAGQGPLYGYTF | TGTGCCAGCAGCGCCGGACAGGGCCCTCTCTATGGCTACACCTTC
TRBJ2-2 | NA | TRBV6-1 | NA | CASMEGQLWELFF | TGTGCCAGCATGGAGGGGCAGCTTTGGGAGCTGTTTTTT
TRBJ1-2 | NA | TRBV13 | NA | CASSFTAQGNYGYTF | TGTGCCAGCAGCTTCACCGCTCAGGGTAACTATGGCTACACCTTC
TRBJ2-7 | once | TRBV9 | TRBD2 | CASSPGGDQQYF | TGTGCCAGCAGCCCGGGGGGAGACCAGCAGTACTTC
TRBJ2-7 | NA | TRBV5-6 | TRBD2 | CASSFGSGIGYEQYF | TGTGCCAGCAGCTTTGGTAGCGGGATTGGATACGAGCAGTACTTC
TRBJ1-3 | few | TRBV9 | TRBD1 | CASSSTGAGNTIYF | TGTGCCAGCAGCTCTACAGGGGCTGGAAACACCATATATTTT
TRBJ2-2 | NA | TRBV4-2 | NA | CASSQGLSTGELFF | TGTGCCAGCAGCCAGGGGCTAAGCACCGGGGAGCTGTTTTTT
TRBJ2-5 | NA | TRBV4-1 | NA | CASSLGGRGQETQYF | TGCGCCAGCAGCCTGGGGGGGCGGGGCCAGGAGACCCAGTACTTC
TRBJ2-1 | NA | TRBV27 | TRBD2 | CASSLSLASGWVEQFF | TGTGCCAGCAGTTTATCCCTTGCTAGCGGGTGGGTTGAGCAGTTCTTC
TRBJ2-1 | NA | TRBV2 | NA | CASRSLVVPFNEQFF | TGTGCCAGCAGGAGCCTAGTGGTTCCGTTCAATGAGCAGTTCTTC
TRBJ2-2 | NA | TRBV9 | TRBD2 | CASSVTSGDTGELFF | TGTGCCAGCAGCGTTACTAGCGGAGACACCGGGGAGCTGTTTTTT